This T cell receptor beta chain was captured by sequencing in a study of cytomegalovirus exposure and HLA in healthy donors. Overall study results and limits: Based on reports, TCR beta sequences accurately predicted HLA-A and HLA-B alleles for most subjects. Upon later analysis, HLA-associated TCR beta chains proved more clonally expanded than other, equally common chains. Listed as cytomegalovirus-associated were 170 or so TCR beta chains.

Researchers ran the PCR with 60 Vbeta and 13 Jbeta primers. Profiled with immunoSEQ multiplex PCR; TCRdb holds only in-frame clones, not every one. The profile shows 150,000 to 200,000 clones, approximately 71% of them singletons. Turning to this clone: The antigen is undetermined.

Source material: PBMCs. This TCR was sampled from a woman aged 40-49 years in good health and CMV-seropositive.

For the CDR3, the DNA is TGTGCCAGTAGTATCGGGAATCAGCCCCAGCATTTT. Protein product: CASSIGNQPQHF. This chain uses TRBV19 with TRBJ1-5; D gene ambiguous. Trimming shortened V by 3 bases and J by 4 bases, and 4 bases separated the two germline ends. Per the germline V gene, CDR1 is LNHDA and CDR2 is SQIVND (reference sequence). This CDR3 contains 12 residues.